This T cell receptor (beta chain) was obtained from a study of T cells in Graves' hyperthyroidism and ophthalmopathy. This clonotype was recorded a few times. This CDR3 region has 13 residues. V was shortened by 5 bases and J by 10 bases, with 15 bases between the two germline ends. CDR1 and CDR2 (germline): MNHNS, SASEGT. The CDR3 regions of TCR beta were amplified from RNA transcripts. In the first-round RT-PCR of the TCR CDR3, the HTBI primer set was used. Via MiXCR, TCRdb re-called the multiplex PCR reads, giving one row per CDR3 protein. The profile shows over 400,000 distinct CDR3 sequences, roughly 14% of them singletons.

The origin of this receptor is a man between 18 and 35 years old with Graves' ophthalmopathy. V and J are TRBV6-1 and TRBJ1-5; D uncertain. Sequences were obtained from blood. CDR3 sequence (DNA): TGTGCCAGCAGTCCGAGACTAAAGCTACCCCAGCATTTT. Protein sequence: CASSPRLKLPQHF.